The 27 T cell receptor beta chains in this list originate from one sample, sequenced in a study of siplizumab effects on memory and regulatory T cells. Sequencing was performed with immunoSEQ multiplex PCR; in TCRdb, only in-frame clones are kept and a portion is missing. Altogether 99,000 or so clones are present, nearly 95% being singletons, with the ten largest covering roughly 0.64%. Sequencing was carried out using Tregs sorted from blood. These receptors all come from a human donor in good health.

The V call is TRBV5-5, the J call TRBJ2-3, with TRBD2 as a possible D gene (5 bases). CDR3 length: 12 residues. Germline V gives CDR1 SGHKS, CDR2 YYEKEE (reference sequence). V lost 2 bases and J 4 bases, leaving 5 bases between the germline ends. The CDR3 DNA is TGTGCCAGCAGCTTCGGGGCAGATACGCAGTATTTT. Its translation: CASSFGADTQYF.

The genes are TRBV9 and TRBJ2-2; D gene ambiguous. CDR3 length: 14 residues. From germline, CDR1 is SGDLS and CDR2 YYNGEE. The V end lost 0 bases, the J end lost 5 bases, and 8 bases lay between the germline ends. For the CDR3, the DNA is TGTGCCAGCAGCGTAGGTCTGGGGACCGGGGAGCTGTTTTTT. Its protein is CASSVGLGTGELFF.

The chain has TRBV2 and TRBJ1-2, with D hard to call. V was cut by 3 bases and J by 8 bases, with 10 bases left in between. In germline, CDR1 is SNHLY, CDR2 FYNNEI. The CDR3 has 12 residues. CDR3 region: CASSEAFVGYTF. The CDR3 DNA follows: TGTGCCAGCAGTGAGGCGTTTGTCGGCTACACCTTC.

This chain joins TRBV7-3 and TRBJ2-1; no clear D gene. The CDR3 sequence is 13 residues long. Germline CDR1 SGHTA, CDR2 FQGTGA. V lost 4 bases and J lost 1, with 5 bases in between. This CDR3 reads CASSSGSYNEQFF. Written as DNA, the CDR3 is TGTGCCAGCAGCTCTGGATCCTACAATGAGCAGTTCTTC.

The V call is TRBV7-9, the J call TRBJ2-3; 9 nucleotides agree with TRBD1. The CDR3 extends over 15 amino acids. CDR1 and CDR2 (germline): SEHNR, FQNEAQ (reference sequence). V was pared by 6 bases and J by 6 bases, with 10 bases of the junction left unmatched. This CDR3 reads CASSFTTGGRDTQYF. The CDR3, as DNA: TGTGCCAGCAGTTTCACGACAGGGGGGAGGGATACGCAGTATTTT.

DNA of the CDR3: TGTGCCAGTAGAAGTTTGGGAGGGGGCCTCGACGAGCAGTACTTC. The encoded protein is CASRSLGGGLDEQYF. The chain couples TRBV19 to TRBJ2-7; D may be TRBD1 or TRBD2 (7 bases each). Trimming cost V 6 bases and J 5 bases, with 20 bases left between them. This CDR3 region has 15 residues. The germline CDR1 and CDR2 sequences are LNHDA and SQIVND (reference sequence).

The chain employs TRBV6-6 and TRBJ1-2; TRBD1 might be the D (5 bases). Per germline, CDR1 MNHNY and CDR2 SVGAGI (reference sequence). The CDR3 has 15 amino acids. V was cut by 2 bases and J by 7 bases, with 17 bases left in between. CDR3 coding DNA: TGTGCCAGCAGTTACATAGGACACCATTCCCTTGGCTACACCTTC. Translation gives CASSYIGHHSLGYTF.

CDR3 in amino acids: CASSDQGPRSGNTIYF. The CDR3 nucleotides read TGTGCCAGCAGTGACCAGGGGCCCCGCTCTGGAAACACCATATATTTT. The J gene is TRBJ1-3, the V gene TRBV6-1; D perhaps matches TRBD1 (6 bases). CDR1 is MNHNS, CDR2 SASEGT, per germline. The V gene lost 3 bases and the J gene lost 0 bases, with 12 bases spanning the gap. This CDR3 has 16 residues.

The chain is built from TRBV5-5 and TRBJ2-3, with D unresolved. This CDR3 comprises 14 residues. Per germline, CDR1 SGHKS and CDR2 YYEKEE (reference sequence). The germline V and J ends were trimmed by 4 bases and 0 bases, with 9 bases remaining between them. CDR3 sequence (DNA): TGTGCCAGCAGCCTGAGGCTTAGCACAGATACGCAGTATTTT. This encodes CASSLRLSTDTQYF.

The V call is TRBV9, the J call TRBJ2-3; 7 bases map to TRBD2. CDR3 length: 13 amino acids. Trimming removed 6 bases from V and 5 bases from J; junction bases left unmatched: 6. Germline CDR1 and CDR2: SGDLS and YYNGEE. In DNA form, the CDR3 reads TGTGCCAGCACTCGGGGGGTGGAAGATACGCAGTATTTT. Its protein is CASTRGVEDTQYF. The variable domain in full, with the rest retrieved from reference TRBV9 and TRBJ2-3, is DSGVTQTPKHLITATGQRVTLRCSPRSGDLSVYWYQQSLDQGLQFLIQYYNGEERAKGNILERFSAQQFPDLHSELNLSSLELGDSALYFCASTRGVEDTQYFGPGTRLTVL.

V usage is TRBV6-4 and J usage is TRBJ1-3; tentatively, D is TRBD1 (6 bases). The CDR3 runs 16 residues. V gave up 1 base and J gave up 1 base, with 11 bases separating them. The germline V gene encodes CDR1 MRHNA and CDR2 SNTAGT. CDR3 residues: CASSDWTRGSGNTIYF. CDR3 DNA: TGTGCCAGCAGTGACTGGACAAGGGGGTCTGGAAACACCATATATTTT.

The genes are TRBV13 and TRBJ2-1; TRBD2 aligns across 8 bases. The ends lost 6 bases at V and 0 bases at J; junction bases unmatched: 4. This CDR3 is built from 15 residues. Looked up from germline, CDR1 is PRHDT and CDR2 is FYEKMQ (reference sequence). CDR3 loop: CASSLSGSSYNEQFF. The DNA for the CDR3 is TGTGCCAGCAGTTTAAGCGGGAGCTCCTACAATGAGCAGTTCTTC. Complete variable domain (other parts from reference TRBV13 and TRBJ2-1): AAGVIQSPRHLIKEKRETATLKCYPIPRHDTVYWYQQGPGQDPQFLISFYEKMQSDKGSIPDRFSAQQFSDYHSELNMSSLELGDSALYFCASSLSGSSYNEQFFGPGTRLTVL.

The chain is built from TRBV5-1 and TRBJ2-1; D remains ambiguous. There are 12 residues in the CDR3. The ends were cut back, 0 bases at V and 5 bases at J, with 3 bases in the middle. The germline gives CDR1 SGHRS, CDR2 YFSETQ. Here the CDR3 DNA reads TGCGCCAGCAGCTTGGGGCACAATGAGCAGTTCTTC. Translating gives CASSLGHNEQFF.

This chain uses TRBV6-1 with TRBJ1-5; no definite D call. CDR3 length equals 14 residues. The V end lost 2 bases, the J end lost 7 bases, and 12 bases lay between the germline ends. Germline V gene data show CDR1 as MNHNS and CDR2 as SASEGT. CDR3 coding DNA: TGTGCCAGCAGTGAAAACCCCGTTTGGCAGCCCCAGCATTTT. It codes for CASSENPVWQPQHF.

The table lists this clone with a count of one. V gene TRBV19 combines with J gene TRBJ1-2; D unresolved. CDR3 length: 16 residues. Germline loops: CDR1 LNHDA, CDR2 SQIVND (reference sequence). Trimming shortened V by 6 bases and J by 0 bases, and 17 bases separated the two germline ends. CDR3 DNA sequence: TGTGCCAGTAGATTCTCCCGGACGCTCACTAACTATGGCTACACCTTC. This gives the protein CASRFSRTLTNYGYTF.

The chain carries TRBV7-9 and TRBJ2-1; D not resolved. CDR1 SEHNR and CDR2 FQNEAQ come from the germline V gene (reference sequence). This CDR3 region has 15 residues. The V end was cut by 3 bases, the J end by 2 bases, with 11 bases between. The CDR3 sequence: CASSLGARPYNEQFF. CDR3 DNA sequence: TGTGCCAGCAGCTTGGGTGCCCGACCCTACAATGAGCAGTTCTTC.

The chain recombines TRBV6-5 with TRBJ1-6; 7 nucleotides match TRBD1. Germline lookup yields CDR1 MNHEY and CDR2 SVGAGI. J was trimmed by 10 bases and V by 5 bases; bases with no gene match: 11. The CDR3 loop spans 15 amino acids. The CDR3 region has the DNA TGTGCCAGCAGTACCACAGGGGAAGGAAAATCACCCCTCCACTTT. It codes for CASSTTGEGKSPLHF.

The chain carries TRBV2 and TRBJ1-2; the D is unclear. The CDR3 spans 13 residues. V lost 2 bases and J 2 bases, leaving 6 bases between the germline ends. CDR1 is SNHLY, CDR2 FYNNEI, per germline. CDR3 amino acids: CASSESGNYGYTF. The CDR3 coding sequence is TGTGCCAGCAGTGAATCGGGGAACTATGGCTACACCTTC.

The chain combines TRBV18 with TRBJ1-5; 7 positions agree with TRBD1. The ends lost 3 bases at V and 4 bases at J; junction bases unmatched: 0. Germline V gene data show CDR1 as KGHSH and CDR2 as LQKENI. The CDR3 length is 13 residues. This chain's CDR3 is CASSPDRNQPQHF. CDR3 sequence (DNA): TGTGCCAGCTCACCGGACAGGAATCAGCCCCAGCATTTT.

The gene calls are TRBV18 and TRBJ2-1, with 7 bases aligning to TRBD1. The CDR3 loop spans 15 amino acids. From germline, CDR1 is KGHSH and CDR2 LQKENI. V was pared by 4 bases and J by 5 bases, with 8 bases of the junction left unmatched. The CDR3 protein is CASSLPGTVDNEQFF. The CDR3 DNA reads as TGTGCCAGCTCACTCCCCGGGACAGTGGACAATGAGCAGTTCTTC.

The genes are TRBV5-1 and TRBJ2-7, with D maybe TRBD1 (5 bases). V gave up 0 bases and J gave up 5 bases, with 18 bases separating them. Germline V gene lookup returns CDR1 SGHRS and CDR2 YFSETQ. The CDR3 covers 16 residues. CDR3 in amino acids: CASSLGSSQAWHEQYF. The CDR3 DNA is TGCGCCAGCAGCTTGGGTTCCTCACAGGCTTGGCACGAGCAGTACTTC.

V is TRBV20-1 and J is TRBJ2-3; no reliable D call. Germline-derived CDR1 and CDR2 are DFQATT and SNEGSKA (reference sequence). Trimming removed 3 bases from V and 5 bases from J, with 6 bases in between. This CDR3 is built from 11 residues. CDR3 sequence reads: CSASEVDTQYF. The CDR3 coding sequence is TGCAGTGCTAGTGAGGTAGATACGCAGTATTTT.

The chain joins TRBV30 to TRBJ1-4; TRBD1 might be the D (6 bases). The CDR3 totals 16 residues. Germline-derived CDR1 and CDR2 are GTSNPN and SVGIG (reference sequence). The V end lost 1 base, the J end lost 1 base, and 13 bases lay between the germline ends. The CDR3 nucleotides read TGTGCCTGGAGTGGGTTACAGGGCGGAACTAATGAAAAACTGTTTTTT. It is translated as CAWSGLQGGTNEKLFF. The variable domain in full, with the rest retrieved from reference TRBV30 and TRBJ1-4, is SQTIHQWPATLVQPVGSPLSLECTVEGTSNPNLYWYRQAAGRGLQLLFYSVGIGQISSEVPQNLSASRPQDRQFILSSKKLLLSDSGFYLCAWSGLQGGTNEKLFFGSGTQLSVL.

V is TRBV5-1 and J is TRBJ1-4, with 7 nucleotides matching TRBD1. The CDR3 runs 13 residues. The junction had 3 bases not matched to a gene; V was cut back by 7 bases and J by 3 bases. Germline assignment: CDR1 SGHRS and CDR2 YFSETQ. This CDR3 reads CASRQGPNEKLFF. The CDR3 region has the DNA TGCGCCAGCCGACAGGGCCCTAATGAAAAACTGTTTTTT.

The genes are TRBV6-5 and TRBJ2-7, with unresolved D. The germline V and J ends were trimmed by 0 bases and 2 bases, with 11 bases remaining between them. This CDR3 is built from 15 residues. The germline V gene has CDR1 MNHEY and CDR2 SVGAGI. The CDR3 region is CASSYSASGAYEQYF. DNA for the CDR3: TGTGCCAGCAGTTACTCGGCCTCGGGCGCCTACGAGCAGTACTTC.

J is TRBJ2-7 and V is TRBV5-1, with 9 nucleotides matching TRBD1. Germline lookup yields CDR1 SGHRS and CDR2 YFSETQ. The CDR3 consists of 15 residues. Losses at the gene ends were 0 bases for V and 7 bases for J; bases not matched to a gene: 8. The DNA of the CDR3 is TGCGCCAGCAGCTTGGGCAACAGGGGGCGAGGAGAGCAGTACTTC. This translates into CASSLGNRGRGEQYF.

This clone turned up a few times. The J gene is TRBJ2-7, the V gene TRBV6-1; D unresolved. V gave up 5 bases and J gave up 6 bases, with 8 bases separating them. The CDR3 has 11 amino acids. Germline V gene sequence: CDR1 MNHNS, CDR2 SASEGT. For the CDR3, the DNA is TGTGCCAGCAGTCCTCGACGCGAGCAGTACTTC. It encodes CASSPRREQYF.